Sequencing of this T cell receptor (beta chain) was carried out in a study of blood T cell repertoires in COVID-19. The CDR3 is 21 residues long. Per the germline V gene, CDR1 is MNHEY and CDR2 is SMNVEV (reference sequence). V lost 1 base, J lost 1 base, and 27 bases lay in between. How the authors handled the data: Reference gene primer amplification gave estimated nucleated cell counts. Assay: immunoSEQ multiplex PCR; the TCRdb copy retains only in-frame clones and omits some. V, J and clone size derive from that table, while D and trimming were established from the DNA sequence. This table has under 250,000 clones, about 89% appearing once.

The receptor comes from a woman aged 55-70 years who had recovered from COVID-19. Input material: peripheral blood. The chain uses TRBV27 and TRBJ2-3, with D possibly matching TRBD2 (7 bases). Here the CDR3 DNA reads TGTGCCAGCAGTTTATTAAGGTGGGGGGGCAGAAGAGGTTCTGGCACAGATACGCAGTATTTT. This gives the protein CASSLLRWGGRRGSGTDTQYF.